The clone carrying this T cell receptor beta chain was seen just once. The V gene's germline CDR1 is SGHTA and CDR2 FQGNSA. J gave up 3 bases and V 4 bases, and 14 bases lay outside the gene matches. The CDR3 totals 17 residues. This sample stems from a study of blood T cell repertoires in COVID-19. Overall study context: Donors in the United States, Italy and Spain gave samples during acute or convalescent COVID-19. The analysed material was cDNA or gDNA that came from T cells, B-cell-depleted T cells, or PBMCs.

In the authors' methods: Reference gene primer amplification yielded estimated nucleated cell counts. Profiled with immunoSEQ multiplex PCR; TCRdb holds only in-frame clones, not every one. V and J calls and clone size are those listed in that table; D and trimming were worked out from the DNA. The table has 310,000 or so clones, 88% seen once; the top ten hold under 4.5%. The chain couples TRBV7-2 to TRBJ1-1; 7 bases match TRBD1. The TCR was taken from a woman in her 50s with active or convalescent COVID-19. Sequences were obtained from peripheral blood. CDR3 nucleotide sequence: TGTGCCAGCAGCTCCGCCAGGGGGAGAAGCTCTGACACTGAAGCTTTCTTT. Its translation: CASSSARGRSSDTEAFF.